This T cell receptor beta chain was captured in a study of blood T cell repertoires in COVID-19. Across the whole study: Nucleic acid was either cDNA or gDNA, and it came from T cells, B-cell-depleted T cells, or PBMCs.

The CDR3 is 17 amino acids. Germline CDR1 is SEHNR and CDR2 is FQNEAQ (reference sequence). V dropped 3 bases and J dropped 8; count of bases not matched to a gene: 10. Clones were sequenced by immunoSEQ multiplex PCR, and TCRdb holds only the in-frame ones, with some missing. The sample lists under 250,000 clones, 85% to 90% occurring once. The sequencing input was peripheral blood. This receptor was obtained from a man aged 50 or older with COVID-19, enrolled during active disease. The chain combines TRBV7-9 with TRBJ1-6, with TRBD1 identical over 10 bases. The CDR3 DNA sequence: TGTGCCAGCAGCTTCACGGGACAGGGGTTTTTGGATTCACCCCTCCACTTT. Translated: CASSFTGQGFLDSPLHF.